The present T cell receptor (beta chain) was sequenced within a study of T-cell reconstitution after alpha-beta-depleted transplantation in children. This clonotype has a count of ten or more. Unique molecular identifiers were built into the TCRbeta library. TCRdb itself ran the PCR reads through MiXCR, one entry per CDR3 protein. In the table there are 190,000 or so distinct CDR3 sequences, 6% to 7% of which are singletons. The CDR3 totals 17 residues. The V gene lost 0 bases and the J gene lost 0 bases, with 13 bases spanning the gap. The genes are TRBV12-3 or TRBV12-4 and TRBJ2-3; no firm D call. This clonotype was sampled from a human donor who donated a stem cell graft to a child with Wiskott-Aldrich syndrome. The sample was PBMCs from the stem cell graft donor, taken from the stem cell graft. CDR3 protein: CASSLASPSTSTDTQYF. The CDR3 coding sequence is TGTGCCAGCAGTTTAGCGTCCCCCAGCACAAGCACAGATACGCAGTATTTT.